Listed here are 29 T cell receptor beta chains from one sample, sequenced in a study of shared clonotypes between healthy human individuals. Only in-frame clones appear in the TCRdb table, and some are missing; sequencing was by immunoSEQ multiplex PCR. The profile shows about 110,000 clones, about 63% of them singletons. Source material: memory CD8+ T cells sorted from blood. Subset described: CD45RO+ cells pooled with CCR7-negative TemRA cells. The receptors stem from a woman aged 25-40 years in good health.

The chain links TRBV9 to TRBJ2-7; D is perhaps TRBD1 (5 bases). The CDR3 consists of 14 residues. The V end lost 0 bases, the J end lost 4 bases, and 11 bases lay between the germline ends. The V gene's germline CDR1 is SGDLS and CDR2 YYNGEE. In DNA, the CDR3 is TGTGCCAGCAGCGTAGCGGACAAGGGGTACGAGCAGTACTTC. Amino acids: CASSVADKGYEQYF.

V usage is TRBV27 and J usage is TRBJ2-3; a possible D gene is TRBD1 (5 bases). Trimming took 7 bases from V and 7 from J, leaving 21 bases between them. Per the germline V gene, CDR1 is MNHEY and CDR2 is SMNVEV (reference sequence). CDR3 size: 15 residues. As DNA, the CDR3 is TGTGCCAGCAATAATTACCCGCTCAGGGTTCATACGCAGTATTTT. Translated: CASNNYPLRVHTQYF.

The chain joins TRBV2 to TRBJ1-1; D not certain. Germline V lookup: CDR1 SNHLY, CDR2 FYNNEI. With 7 bases removed from V and 1 base from J, the gap between germline ends came to 1 base. The CDR3 runs to 10 residues. Here the CDR3 reads CASKNTEAFF. CDR3 DNA sequence: TGTGCCAGCAAGAACACTGAAGCTTTCTTT.

This clone was seen a few times. The J gene is TRBJ2-6, the V gene TRBV7-3; 14 bases align to TRBD2. CDR1 is SGHTA, CDR2 FQGTGA, per germline. Unmatched junction bases numbered 8, after V lost 5 bases and J lost 2 bases. The CDR3 has 19 amino acids. CDR3 loop: CASSIQGLAGETGANVLTF. In DNA, the CDR3 is TGTGCCAGCAGCATCCAGGGACTAGCGGGAGAAACTGGGGCCAACGTCCTGACTTTC.

J is TRBJ2-1 and V is TRBV15, with D possibly being TRBD2 (10 bases). V was clipped by 2 bases and J by 9 bases, with 35 bases between them. Germline V CDR1 and CDR2: LNHNV, YYDKDF (reference sequence). The CDR3 extends over 21 amino acids. The CDR3 is CATSRRPGQGVLAGRGSEQFF. In DNA, the CDR3 is TGTGCCACCAGCAGACGGCCGGGACAGGGAGTACTAGCGGGGCGGGGTAGTGAGCAGTTCTTC.

This clone was counted once. This chain joins TRBV9 and TRBJ2-1, with unresolved D. Germline lookup yields CDR1 SGDLS and CDR2 YYNGEE. There are 11 residues in the CDR3. Trimming pared 3 bases from V and 9 bases from J, leaving 7 bases between. CDR3 nucleotides: TGTGCCAGCAGCGCTAAGGGTGAGCAGTTCTTC. Translated: CASSAKGEQFF. The variable domain in full, with the rest retrieved from reference TRBV9 and TRBJ2-1, is DSGVTQTPKHLITATGQRVTLRCSPRSGDLSVYWYQQSLDQGLQFLIQYYNGEERAKGNILERFSAQQFPDLHSELNLSSLELGDSALYFCASSAKGEQFFGPGTRLTVL.

The CDR3 nucleotides are TGCAGCGTTCAAGGCGGGAGCTCCTACGAGCAGTACTTC. This encodes CSVQGGSSYEQYF. J is TRBJ2-7 and V is TRBV29-1; 7 bases are a match to TRBD2. The CDR3 has 13 residues. CDR1 and CDR2 from the germline V gene are SQVTM and ANQGSEA. After removal of 5 bases from V and 0 bases from J, the junction contained 4 bases not matched to a gene.

The gene calls are TRBV27 and TRBJ2-7; 10 bases agree with TRBD2. Looked up from germline, CDR1 is MNHEY and CDR2 is SMNVEV (reference sequence). The CDR3 runs to 15 residues. V was pared by 10 bases and J by 5 bases, with 14 bases of the junction left unmatched. CDR3 DNA sequence: TGTGCCACGTCCTTTTCTGGGCTAGCGGGAGACGAGCAGTACTTC. It translates to CATSFSGLAGDEQYF.

This clone was recorded at least ten times. The chain employs TRBV28 and TRBJ2-2, with D hard to call. Germline V gene sequence: CDR1 MDHEN, CDR2 SYDVKM. The CDR3 consists of 15 residues. Trimming cost V 7 bases and J 6 bases, with 18 bases left between them. CDR3 loop: CASNPGRFQSGELFF. DNA for the CDR3: TGTGCCAGCAATCCGGGCAGGTTTCAATCCGGGGAGCTGTTTTTT.

This chain uses TRBV10-3 with TRBJ2-7; 10 positions agree with TRBD2. The CDR3 totals 16 residues. With V trimmed by 3 bases and J by 3 bases, 8 bases remained unmatched. Germline loops: CDR1 ENHRY, CDR2 SYGVKD. The CDR3 sequence: CAISEGLLAGHYEQYF. CDR3 DNA sequence: TGTGCCATCAGTGAAGGGTTACTAGCGGGACACTACGAGCAGTACTTC.

The V gene is TRBV5-6, the J gene TRBJ1-2; D is possibly TRBD1 (5 bases). V shed 3 bases and J shed 7 bases, with 13 bases lying between them. Germline loops: CDR1 SGHDT, CDR2 YYEEEE. The CDR3 has 13 residues. CDR3 nucleotides: TGTGCCAGCAGCTCAGGGCCGGCGGGTGGCTACACCTTC. This encodes CASSSGPAGGYTF.

CDR3 DNA sequence: TGTGCCAGCAGCTTAGAATGGGCAGAATTAGAGACCCAGTACTTC. Translating gives CASSLEWAELETQYF. The V gene is TRBV11-2, the J gene TRBJ2-5; D ambiguous. Trimming shortened V by 0 bases and J by 4 bases, and 12 bases separated the two germline ends. CDR1 is SGHAT, CDR2 FQNNGV, per germline. This CDR3 contains 15 residues.

This clone was counted ten times or more. V gene TRBV5-4 combines with J gene TRBJ1-5, with 7 bases identical to TRBD1. Germline V gene sequence: CDR1 SGHNT, CDR2 YYREEE (reference sequence). The J segment lost 2 bases and the V segment lost 3 bases, leaving 5 bases of the junction unmatched. The length of the CDR3 is 15 residues. The CDR3 region is CASSSTGSGNQPQHF. The CDR3, as DNA: TGTGCCAGCAGCTCGACAGGGTCAGGCAATCAGCCCCAGCATTTT.

V gene TRBV5-1 combines with J gene TRBJ2-1; possible D gene TRBD1, 5 bases. There are 14 residues in the CDR3. V lost 3 bases to trimming and J lost 4 bases, with 11 bases between them. Germline loops: CDR1 SGHRS, CDR2 YFSETQ. CDR3 nucleotides: TGCGCCAGCAGCTGGGGCAACTCGTACAATGAGCAGTTCTTC. Encoded protein: CASSWGNSYNEQFF.

This sequence joins TRBV9 and TRBJ2-7; D is possibly TRBD2 (6 bases). Per germline, CDR1 SGDLS and CDR2 YYNGEE. Deletions cut 2 bases from V and 4 bases from J, with 19 bases between. This CDR3 is built from 16 residues. This CDR3 is CASSVNPGEGRYEQYF. For the CDR3, the DNA is TGTGCCAGCAGCGTGAACCCGGGAGAGGGACGGTACGAGCAGTACTTC.

The rearrangement uses TRBV6-4 and TRBJ2-3, with D perhaps TRBD1 (6 bases). The germline V gene has CDR1 MRHNA and CDR2 SNTAGT. There are 14 residues in the CDR3. V dropped 2 bases and J dropped 4 bases, with 10 bases sitting between them. CDR3 sequence (DNA): TGTGCCAGCAGTGACCAACAGGGATCAGATACGCAGTATTTT. It encodes CASSDQQGSDTQYF.

This clone is a singleton in its sample. The rearrangement uses TRBV2 and TRBJ1-1; possibly TRBD1 for D (6 bases). The CDR3 has 12 residues. Germline V CDR1 and CDR2: SNHLY, FYNNEI. V lost 11 bases to trimming and J lost 1 base, with 11 bases between them. CDR3 nucleotides: TGTGCCGGGAACAGGGAGAACACTGAAGCTTTCTTT. It specifies CAGNRENTEAFF.

The chain links TRBV27 to TRBJ2-2; tentative D call: TRBD1 (6 bases). The V end was cut by 2 bases, the J end by 0 bases, with 13 bases between. Germline CDR1 reads MNHEY; CDR2 reads SMNVEV (reference sequence). The CDR3 runs 17 residues. CDR3 in DNA: TGTGCCAGCAGTTTAAGTCGACAGGTCGCGAACACCGGGGAGCTGTTTTTT. Translating gives CASSLSRQVANTGELFF.

The rearrangement links TRBV18 to TRBJ2-7, with D perhaps being TRBD1 or TRBD2 (5 bases each). Looked up from germline, CDR1 is KGHSH and CDR2 is LQKENI. V was trimmed by 2 bases and J by 4 bases, leaving 21 bases between them. The CDR3 length is 17 residues. The CDR3 loop reads CASSPNIEGDGLYEQYF. For the CDR3, the DNA is TGTGCCAGCTCACCAAATATAGAAGGGGACGGGTTATACGAGCAGTACTTC. Using reference TRBV18 and TRBJ2-7 for the parts outside the CDR3, the full variable domain is NAGVMQNPRHLVRRRGQEARLRCSPMKGHSHVYWYRQLPEEGLKFMVYLQKENIIDESGMPKERFSAEFPKEGPSILRIQQVVRGDSAAYFCASSPNIEGDGLYEQYFGPGTRLTVT.

This clone has ten or more counts. This rearrangement joins TRBV6-6 to TRBJ2-3, with a tentative D call TRBD1 (5 bases). Trimming stripped 6 bases from V and 5 bases from J, with 12 bases between. CDR1 is MNHNY, CDR2 SVGAGI, per germline (reference sequence). This CDR3 spans 13 amino acids. The CDR3 reads CASREQAQDTQYF. The CDR3 DNA sequence: TGTGCCAGCAGGGAACAGGCCCAAGATACGCAGTATTTT.

V and J are TRBV4-1 and TRBJ2-3; D not certain. The V end lost 2 bases, the J end lost 1 base, and 10 bases lay between the germline ends. Germline lookup yields CDR1 MGHRA and CDR2 YSYEKL. This CDR3 is built from 15 residues. Here the CDR3 DNA reads TGCGCCAGCAGCCAAAACGGCGTGGGCACAGATACGCAGTATTTT. It specifies CASSQNGVGTDTQYF.

With respect to this clone: The junction departs from the called germline gene at one end, perhaps through a read error. The rearrangement uses TRBV5-6 and TRBJ2-2; D is unclear. Germline CDR1 reads SGHDT; CDR2 reads YYEEEE. The CDR3 is 15 residues long. CDR3 sequence (DNA): TGTGCCAGCAGCTTGATCAGTTGCCCCACCTGGGAGCTGTTTTTT. This translates into CASSLISCPTWELFF.

This clone was detected ten times or more. This may arise from a read error, as a much more abundant clone is one base away. Other DNA sequences in this sample translate to the same CDR3. The chain joins TRBV6-4 to TRBJ2-3; the D is unclear. Germline CDR1 and CDR2: MRHNA and SNTAGT. The CDR3 spans 13 residues. The V end was cut by 0 bases, the J end by 2 bases, with 3 bases between. The CDR3 DNA sequence: TGTGCCAGCAGTGACTCGGCCACAGATACGCAGTATTTT. Protein sequence: CASSDSATDTQYF.

This clone has just one count. V and J are TRBV6-5 and TRBJ1-2; D gene ambiguous. The germline V and J ends were trimmed by 1 base and 4 bases, with 10 bases remaining between them. The CDR3 spans 14 residues. Germline V gives CDR1 MNHEY, CDR2 SVGAGI. CDR3 amino acids: CASSYLPGPYGYTF. For the CDR3, the DNA is TGTGCCAGCAGTTACTTGCCAGGTCCCTATGGCTACACCTTC.

The V call is TRBV4-1, the J call TRBJ1-4; TRBD1 matches at 10 bases. This CDR3 has 16 amino acids. The V segment lost 4 bases and the J segment 7 bases; nucleotides outside the gene matches: 9. The V gene's germline CDR1 is MGHRA and CDR2 YSYEKL. The CDR3 region has the DNA TGCGCCAGCAGCCCACAGGCCGGGACAGGGGCTGAAAAACTGTTTTTT. It translates to CASSPQAGTGAEKLFF.

The chain recombines TRBV9 with TRBJ2-2; unclear D gene. Per the germline V gene, CDR1 is SGDLS and CDR2 is YYNGEE. V lost 1 base to trimming and J lost 8 bases, with 18 bases between them. This CDR3 spans 16 amino acids. DNA of the CDR3: TGTGCCAGCAGCGTACCGATTAGCCCCGCGTGGGGGGAGCTGTTTTTT. This encodes CASSVPISPAWGELFF.

The chain is built from TRBV30 and TRBJ2-3; D unclear. Germline V gives CDR1 GTSNPN, CDR2 SVGIG (reference sequence). CDR3 size: 15 residues. Between the trimmed V and J ends, which lost 3 bases and 0 bases, there was a span of 13 bases. This CDR3 reads CAWRAYPTSTDTQYF. CDR3 DNA: TGTGCCTGGAGGGCCTACCCCACTAGCACAGATACGCAGTATTTT.

The chain has TRBV28 and TRBJ1-5; D not resolved. Germline V gene lookup returns CDR1 MDHEN and CDR2 SYDVKM. V lost 2 bases and J 4 bases, leaving 12 bases between the germline ends. The CDR3 is made up of 15 amino acids. DNA for the CDR3: TGTGCCAGCAGTTTAAAGAGGGTCGGGAATCAGCCCCAGCATTTT. The encoded protein is CASSLKRVGNQPQHF.

CDR3 in DNA: TGTGCCAGCAGTTTTGCGGCAGGGGGAAATCAGCCCCAGCATTTT. Protein product: CASSFAAGGNQPQHF. The V call is TRBV27, the J call TRBJ1-5; 7 bases match TRBD1. Per germline, CDR1 MNHEY and CDR2 SMNVEV (reference sequence). With V trimmed by 3 bases and J by 4 bases, 6 bases remained unmatched. This CDR3 spans 15 amino acids.